This is a list of T cell receptor beta chains from one sample in a study of CD8+ T cells in alopecia areata. Generated by immunoSEQ multiplex PCR, the TCRdb table keeps only in-frame clones and is missing some. Of a few hundred thousand clones in the sample, approximately 61% were seen once. This material consisted of CD4+ T cells sorted from blood, taken at week 0. Receptors originate from a human donor with alopecia areata. Each CDR3 is given with its conserved first and last residue. Fields, in order: CDR3 DNA, CDR3 protein, V gene, clone size, J gene, D gene. The D gene is left open where the match is weak. A row's size may be missing; if present it is once, few, many or a size class.

cdr3_nt: TGTGCCAGCAGTATTCGGGGGGGGAGGTACAATGAGCAGTTCTTC; cdr3_aa: CASSIRGGRYNEQFF; v_call: TRBV6-5; clone_size: few; j_call: TRBJ2-1; d_call: TRBD2
cdr3_nt: TGCGCCAGCAGGGAAGCGGACAGGTGGAATTCACCCCTCCACTTT; cdr3_aa: CASREADRWNSPLHF; v_call: TRBV5-1; clone_size: -; j_call: TRBJ1-6; d_call: TRBD1
cdr3_nt: TGTGCCAGCAGTTTAAAGGGACAGGGTTTCGACACTGAAGCTTTCTTT; cdr3_aa: CASSLKGQGFDTEAFF; v_call: TRBV27; clone_size: -; j_call: TRBJ1-1; d_call: TRBD1
cdr3_nt: TGTGCCAGCAGCCCGGGCACAGATACGCAGTATTTT; cdr3_aa: CASSPGTDTQYF; v_call: TRBV9; clone_size: -; j_call: TRBJ2-3; d_call: -
cdr3_nt: TGCGCCAGCAGCTTGGGTAGCGGGGGGCCCTACGAGCAGTACTTC; cdr3_aa: CASSLGSGGPYEQYF; v_call: TRBV5-1; clone_size: -; j_call: TRBJ2-7; d_call: TRBD2
cdr3_nt: TGTGCCAGCAGAGATATGGTGCGGCTCTATGGCTACACCTTC; cdr3_aa: CASRDMVRLYGYTF; v_call: TRBV7-2; clone_size: few; j_call: TRBJ1-2; d_call: -
cdr3_nt: TGTGCCAGCAGTTACTCGACTAGCGGGGGGTTGGCCCAGTACTTC; cdr3_aa: CASSYSTSGGLAQYF; v_call: TRBV6-5; clone_size: -; j_call: TRBJ2-5; d_call: TRBD2
cdr3_nt: TGCAGCGTTGATTCAGGAGAGAGTGAAAAACTGTTTTTT; cdr3_aa: CSVDSGESEKLFF; v_call: TRBV29-1; clone_size: -; j_call: TRBJ1-4; d_call: -
cdr3_nt: TGCAGCGTTGATCAGGGTTCTTTCACTGAAGCTTTCTTT; cdr3_aa: CSVDQGSFTEAFF; v_call: TRBV29-1; clone_size: once; j_call: TRBJ1-1; d_call: -
cdr3_nt: TGCAGCGCACGGGACTATCTCCGGGAGACCCAGTACTTC; cdr3_aa: CSARDYLRETQYF; v_call: TRBV29-1; clone_size: -; j_call: TRBJ2-5; d_call: TRBD2
cdr3_nt: TGTGCCAGCAGTGGGGACAGCGTGGCTTTCTTT; cdr3_aa: CASSGDSVAFF; v_call: TRBV2; clone_size: -; j_call: TRBJ1-1; d_call: TRBD1
cdr3_nt: TGTGCCAGCAGCTTGGGACGCCAAGAGACCCAGTACTTC; cdr3_aa: CASSLGRQETQYF; v_call: TRBV5-6; clone_size: -; j_call: TRBJ2-5; d_call: -
cdr3_nt: TGTGCCGGCAAGACGGACCCCTCCTACAATGAGCAGTTCTTC; cdr3_aa: CAGKTDPSYNEQFF; v_call: TRBV2; clone_size: few; j_call: TRBJ2-1; d_call: -
cdr3_nt: TGTGCCAGCTCACCAAAAATCGGGACAGACACTGAAGCTTTCTTT; cdr3_aa: CASSPKIGTDTEAFF; v_call: TRBV18; clone_size: -; j_call: TRBJ1-1; d_call: TRBD1
cdr3_nt: TGTGCCAGCAGCCCACAGGGGGCTGGGGCCAACGTCCTGACTTTC; cdr3_aa: CASSPQGAGANVLTF; v_call: TRBV7-3; clone_size: -; j_call: TRBJ2-6; d_call: TRBD1
cdr3_nt: TGTGCCAGCAGCTTAGGTGGGACATCCTCCTACGAGCAGTACTTC; cdr3_aa: CASSLGGTSSYEQYF; v_call: TRBV7-9; clone_size: -; j_call: TRBJ2-7; d_call: -